These 23 T cell receptor beta chains originate from one sample sequenced in a study of cytomegalovirus exposure and HLA in healthy donors. PCR employed 60 Vbeta and 13 Jbeta primers. Repertoires were generated with immunoSEQ multiplex PCR, while TCRdb's copy carries only in-frame clones and drops some. The sample lists about 160,000 clones; less than 90% were seen once. What was sequenced was PBMCs. These TCRs come from a man aged 25 to 40 in good health and CMV-seronegative.

The chain has TRBV4-3 and TRBJ2-7; TRBD1 agrees at 8 bases. Unmatched junction bases numbered 11, after V lost 1 base and J lost 3 bases. This CDR3 region has 17 residues. Germline V gene lookup returns CDR1 LGHNA and CDR2 YSLEER. Written as DNA, the CDR3 is TGCGCCAGCAGCCAAGCCGGAGACACGGGACAGGTCTACGAGCAGTACTTC. Translated, it gives CASSQAGDTGQVYEQYF.

The CDR3 protein is CASSFLAGSSYEQYF. In nucleotides, the CDR3 is TGTGCCAGCAGCTTCTTGGCGGGGAGCTCCTACGAGCAGTACTTC. The chain combines TRBV11-2 with TRBJ2-7, with a tentative D call TRBD2 (6 bases). Between the trimmed V and J ends, which lost 3 bases and 0 bases, there was a span of 12 bases. The CDR3 is made up of 15 amino acids. The germline V gene has CDR1 SGHAT and CDR2 FQNNGV.

J is TRBJ1-5 and V is TRBV15; tentative D call: TRBD1 (5 bases). Germline V gene sequence: CDR1 LNHNV, CDR2 YYDKDF (reference sequence). The CDR3 runs to 16 residues. The germline V and J ends were trimmed by 1 base and 7 bases, with 17 bases remaining between them. The CDR3, as DNA: TGTGCCACCAGCAGAGGATTAAAAGGGGAATACCAGCCCCAGCATTTT. Encoded protein: CATSRGLKGEYQPQHF.

The chain joins TRBV9 to TRBJ2-1; TRBD2 agrees at 9 bases. Germline CDR1 reads SGDLS; CDR2 reads YYNGEE. V was pared by 4 bases and J by 4 bases, with 18 bases of the junction left unmatched. The CDR3 is made up of 19 amino acids. DNA of the CDR3: TGTGCCAGCAGCCCGAGGGAGCCAACCGGCGGGAGGGCTTACAATGAGCAGTTCTTC. This sequence encodes CASSPREPTGGRAYNEQFF.

The chain joins TRBV6-1 to TRBJ1-6; 8 bases match TRBD1. Germline V lookup: CDR1 MNHNS, CDR2 SASEGT. Germline trimming cut 0 bases from V and 7 bases from J; bases unmatched to any gene: 8. The CDR3 sequence is 17 residues long. The CDR3: CASSEAVQGAINSPLHF. The CDR3 region has the DNA TGTGCCAGCAGTGAAGCCGTCCAGGGGGCTATAAATTCACCCCTCCACTTT.

The J gene is TRBJ2-1, the V gene TRBV5-5; no reliable D call. CDR3 length: 15 amino acids. In germline, CDR1 is SGHKS, CDR2 YYEKEE (reference sequence). Deletions cut 0 bases from V and 0 bases from J, with 7 bases between. The CDR3 DNA sequence: TGTGCCAGCAGCTTGGGACATGCCTCCTACAATGAGCAGTTCTTC. This encodes CASSLGHASYNEQFF.

This chain links TRBV7-9 with TRBJ2-7; 11 bases line up with TRBD2. Germline-derived CDR1 and CDR2 are SEHNR and FQNEAQ (reference sequence). The CDR3 consists of 15 residues. Trimming took 6 bases from V and 3 from J; bases not matched to a gene: 7. CDR3 residues: CASSYTSGSIYEQYF. The CDR3 DNA sequence: TGTGCCAGCAGTTATACTAGCGGGAGTATCTACGAGCAGTACTTC.

V and J are TRBV6-1 and TRBJ2-1, with 9 bases matching TRBD1. This CDR3 contains 15 residues. The germline V gene has CDR1 MNHNS and CDR2 SASEGT. After removal of 6 bases from V and 2 bases from J, the junction contained 5 bases not matched to a gene. The CDR3: CASSPRDRAYNEQFF. The CDR3 region has the DNA TGTGCCAGCAGCCCCCGGGACAGGGCCTACAATGAGCAGTTCTTC.

The V and J genes are TRBV6-5 and TRBJ2-2, with 8 bases aligning to TRBD2. The CDR3 consists of 14 residues. V lost 5 bases to trimming and J lost 6 bases; unmatched junction nucleotides: 5. The germline V gene has CDR1 MNHEY and CDR2 SVGAGI. CDR3 in amino acids: CASSTLGGAGELFF. CDR3 coding DNA: TGTGCCAGCAGTACTCTCGGGGGGGCCGGGGAGCTGTTTTTT.

This chain links TRBV11-1 with TRBJ2-7; D is unresolved. The germline gives CDR1 SGHAT, CDR2 FQDESV (reference sequence). V lost 1 base and J 5 bases, leaving 9 bases between the germline ends. The CDR3 length is 13 residues. CDR3 DNA sequence: TGTGCCAGCAGCTTAGTTCAGATCCACGAGCAGTACTTC. It encodes CASSLVQIHEQYF.

CDR3: CASSLKGQPITDTQYF. The CDR3 coding sequence is TGTGCCAGCAGCTTGAAGGGACAACCTATCACAGATACGCAGTATTTT. The genes are TRBV5-6 and TRBJ2-3; D is possibly TRBD1 (6 bases). Germline V CDR1 and CDR2: SGHDT, YYEEEE. Deletions cut 1 base from V and 2 bases from J, with 14 bases between. This CDR3 region has 16 residues. Based on the CDR3 plus reference TRBV5-6 and TRBJ2-3, the full variable domain is DAGVTQSPTHLIKTRGQQVTLRCSPKSGHDTVSWYQQALGQGPQFIFQYYEEEERQRGNFPDRFSGHQFPNYSSELNVNALLLGDSALYLCASSLKGQPITDTQYFGPGTRLTVL.

The chain carries TRBV15 and TRBJ2-7, with 14 positions matching TRBD2. The CDR3 sequence is 16 residues long. Germline CDR1 reads LNHNV; CDR2 reads YYDKDF (reference sequence). The ends lost 0 bases at V and 3 bases at J; junction bases unmatched: 1. CDR3 region: CATSREGTSGGYEQYF. DNA of the CDR3: TGTGCCACCAGCAGAGAGGGGACTAGCGGGGGCTACGAGCAGTACTTC. Together with reference TRBV15 and TRBJ2-7, the CDR3 gives the full variable domain: DAMVIQNPRYQVTQFGKPVTLSCSQTLNHNVMYWYQQKSSQAPKLLFHYYDKDFNNEADTPDNFQSRRPNTSFCFLDIRSPGLGDTAMYLCATSREGTSGGYEQYFGPGTRLTVT.

The chain is built from TRBV11-2 and TRBJ2-5; possible D gene TRBD2, 6 bases. The J call could be wrong; TRBJ2-7 is a better fit for the DNA end. The germline V gene encodes CDR1 SGHAT and CDR2 FQNNGV. This CDR3 has 15 amino acids. CDR3 bases: TGTGCCAGCAGCTTAGTCGGGGGTCTTTCCTACGAGCAGTACTTC. Amino acids: CASSLVGGLSYEQYF.

This chain joins TRBV7-9 and TRBJ1-1; D unresolved. V was pared by 0 bases and J by 0 bases, with 14 bases between. The CDR3 loop spans 17 amino acids. Looked up from germline, CDR1 is SEHNR and CDR2 is FQNEAQ (reference sequence). The DNA for the CDR3 is TGTGCCAGCAGCTTAGCGCTACTTACAGCCGTGAACACTGAAGCTTTCTTT. Translating it yields CASSLALLTAVNTEAFF.

The chain employs TRBV5-5 and TRBJ2-3; no reliable D call. Trimming cost V 0 bases and J 4 bases, with 12 bases left between them. The CDR3 is made up of 15 amino acids. Germline V lookup: CDR1 SGHKS, CDR2 YYEKEE (reference sequence). CDR3 amino acids: CASSLVLAPSDTQYF. As DNA, the CDR3 is TGTGCCAGCAGCTTGGTATTAGCCCCATCAGATACGCAGTATTTT.

The chain is built from TRBV9 and TRBJ2-5; 10 nucleotides align to TRBD2. Trimming at V came to 0 bases and at J to 5 bases, leaving 7 bases not matched to a gene. The germline gives CDR1 SGDLS, CDR2 YYNGEE. There are 16 residues in the CDR3. The CDR3 nucleotides are TGTGCCAGCAGCGTAGGAAGCGGGAGGGCCGAGGAGACCCAGTACTTC. It yields the protein CASSVGSGRAEETQYF.

The chain uses TRBV28 and TRBJ2-5; 7 bases are a match to TRBD2. Per the germline V gene, CDR1 is MDHEN and CDR2 is SYDVKM. V gave up 5 bases and J gave up 4 bases; unmatched junction bases: 7. CDR3 length: 14 residues. The DNA for the CDR3 is TGTGCCAGCAGTCTGACGGGGGGTTCAGAGACCCAGTACTTC. It encodes CASSLTGGSETQYF.

This sequence joins TRBV7-2 and TRBJ2-7; 8 bases line up with TRBD2. The CDR3 contains 18 residues. Unmatched junction bases numbered 11, after V lost 0 bases and J lost 1 base. Germline V gene sequence: CDR1 SGHTA, CDR2 FQGNSA. For the CDR3, the DNA is TGTGCCAGCAGCTTAGCGCTAGGAAGCGGGAGTAAGTCCTACGAGCAGTACTTC. Translated: CASSLALGSGSKSYEQYF.

This chain connects TRBV25-1 to TRBJ2-7; 7 bases align to TRBD2. CDR3 length: 12 amino acids. Germline CDR1 MGHDK, CDR2 SYGVNS. Trimming took 5 bases from V and 5 from J; bases not matched to a gene: 3. CDR3 coding DNA: TGTGCCAGCAGTCTCGGGGGGAACGAGCAGTACTTC. This sequence encodes CASSLGGNEQYF.

The rearrangement joins TRBV5-1 to TRBJ2-1, with no clear D. Trimming cost V 0 bases and J 0 bases, with 4 bases left between them. Germline V CDR1 and CDR2: SGHRS, YFSETQ. The CDR3 is 14 residues long. The CDR3 spells CASSLESSYNEQFF. The CDR3 DNA is TGCGCCAGCAGCTTGGAGAGCTCCTACAATGAGCAGTTCTTC.

The chain joins TRBV10-3 to TRBJ1-4; TRBD1 agrees at 7 bases. There are 14 residues in the CDR3. Germline-derived CDR1 and CDR2 are ENHRY and SYGVKD. The V gene end was trimmed by 2 bases and the J gene end by 10 bases; junction bases not matched to a gene: 7. The CDR3 region has the DNA TGTGCCATCAGTGAGGGACAGGAGCGTGTAAAACTGTTTTTT. It is translated as CAISEGQERVKLFF.

The J gene is TRBJ2-5, the V gene TRBV4-2, with 8 bases identical to TRBD2. Germline CDR1 LGHNA, CDR2 YNFKEQ. Losses at the gene ends were 4 bases for V and 5 bases for J; bases not matched to a gene: 6. The CDR3 loop spans 14 amino acids. The CDR3 region is CASSPGASGETQYF. For the CDR3, the DNA is TGTGCCAGCAGCCCTGGGGCTAGCGGGGAGACCCAGTACTTC.

The chain combines TRBV9 with TRBJ1-3; D is undetermined. CDR1 is SGDLS, CDR2 YYNGEE, per germline. The CDR3 is 15 residues long. Trimming took off 0 bases at V and 10 bases at J, with 17 bases between the two ends. The CDR3 region has the DNA TGTGCCAGCAGCGTAGCTGCGACCCCTGGACTTACCATATATTTT. It is translated as CASSVAATPGLTIYF. Drawing the rest from reference TRBV9 and TRBJ1-3, the complete variable domain is DSGVTQTPKHLITATGQRVTLRCSPRSGDLSVYWYQQSLDQGLQFLIQYYNGEERAKGNILERFSAQQFPDLHSELNLSSLELGDSALYFCASSVAATPGLTIYFGEGSWLTVV.